A selection of T cell receptor beta chains follows, all from one sample in a study of blood T cell repertoires in COVID-19. Some clones are missing from TCRdb's copy, which holds only in-frame ones; the method was immunoSEQ multiplex PCR. The sample has over 200,000 clones; roughly 86% are singletons. Sequencing input: peripheral blood. The source is a man aged 35-49 years who had recovered from COVID-19. Each CDR3 is given with its conserved first and last residue. The order of the fields is J gene, V gene, D gene, clone size, CDR3 DNA, CDR3 protein. D genes are given only for firm matches. Some rows mark clone size as missing; the rest say once, few, many or name a class of expanded clone.

j_call: TRBJ2-7
v_call: TRBV7-2
d_call: NA
clone_size: NA
cdr3_nt: TGTGCCAGCAGCCCCCTTCCGGGGATCTCCTACGAGCAGTACTTC
cdr3_aa: CASSPLPGISYEQYF

j_call: TRBJ2-1
v_call: TRBV11-1
d_call: TRBD2
clone_size: NA
cdr3_nt: TGTGCCAGCAGCTTGGGACTAGCGGACTACAATGAGCAGTTCTTC
cdr3_aa: CASSLGLADYNEQFF

j_call: TRBJ1-2
v_call: TRBV27
d_call: NA
clone_size: NA
cdr3_nt: TGTGCCAGCGGCAGAAACTATGGCTACACCTTC
cdr3_aa: CASGRNYGYTF

j_call: TRBJ2-7
v_call: TRBV12-3/TRBV12-4
d_call: NA
clone_size: NA
cdr3_nt: TGTGCCAGCAGTCTCGGCTACGAGCAGTACTTC
cdr3_aa: CASSLGYEQYF

j_call: TRBJ2-1
v_call: TRBV5-6
d_call: NA
clone_size: NA
cdr3_nt: TGTGCCAGCAGCGTCCTCAGCTCCTACAATGAGCAGTTCTTC
cdr3_aa: CASSVLSSYNEQFF

j_call: TRBJ1-6
v_call: TRBV5-6
d_call: NA
clone_size: NA
cdr3_nt: TGTGCCAGCAGCTTGTGGGCTAATTCACCCCTCCACTTT
cdr3_aa: CASSLWANSPLHF

j_call: TRBJ1-3
v_call: TRBV30
d_call: TRBD1
clone_size: NA
cdr3_nt: TGTGCCTCGGATCGGACAGGACGTAACTCTGGAAACACCATATATTTT
cdr3_aa: CASDRTGRNSGNTIYF

j_call: TRBJ2-1
v_call: TRBV25-1
d_call: TRBD1
clone_size: NA
cdr3_nt: TGTGCCAGCAGTGCGGACAGGTTTTTGCCCCCCAGCGGGCAGTTCTTC
cdr3_aa: CASSADRFLPPSGQFF

j_call: TRBJ2-3
v_call: TRBV9
d_call: TRBD1
clone_size: NA
cdr3_nt: TGTGCCAGCAGCGTAGGAGACAGGGGTAGCATCGCAGATACGCAGTATTTT
cdr3_aa: CASSVGDRGSIADTQYF

j_call: TRBJ2-1
v_call: TRBV6-2/TRBV6-3
d_call: NA
clone_size: NA
cdr3_nt: TGTGCCAGCAGTTATACCGAGAACAATGAGCAGTTCTTC
cdr3_aa: CASSYTENNEQFF

j_call: TRBJ1-1
v_call: TRBV7-2
d_call: NA
clone_size: NA
cdr3_nt: TGTGCCAGCAGAAGCGGGGTCTCTGAAGCTTTCTTT
cdr3_aa: CASRSGVSEAFF

j_call: TRBJ2-7
v_call: TRBV19
d_call: TRBD2
clone_size: NA
cdr3_nt: TGTGCCAGTAGTTCTGGGGGGGGATACGAGCAGTACTTC
cdr3_aa: CASSSGGGYEQYF

j_call: TRBJ2-2
v_call: TRBV28
d_call: TRBD1
clone_size: once
cdr3_nt: TGTGCCAGCAGTCTCAGGGGGTCGGGCACCGGGGAGCTGTTTTTT
cdr3_aa: CASSLRGSGTGELFF

j_call: TRBJ2-5
v_call: TRBV5-6
d_call: NA
clone_size: once
cdr3_nt: TGTGCCAGCAGCTCCCGAGGGGAGACCCAGTACTTC
cdr3_aa: CASSSRGETQYF

j_call: TRBJ1-3
v_call: TRBV2
d_call: NA
clone_size: NA
cdr3_nt: TGTGCCAGCAGTGGCGGGGGACCTGGAAACACCATATATTTT
cdr3_aa: CASSGGGPGNTIYF

j_call: TRBJ2-7
v_call: TRBV7-2
d_call: TRBD2
clone_size: NA
cdr3_nt: TGTGCCAGCAGCTTAGTAGCGGGGGGATACGAGCAGTACTTC
cdr3_aa: CASSLVAGGYEQYF

j_call: TRBJ2-7
v_call: TRBV7-2
d_call: NA
clone_size: NA
cdr3_nt: TGTGCCAGCAGTCGTCGGACACGAGGCTACGAGCAGTACTTC
cdr3_aa: CASSRRTRGYEQYF

j_call: TRBJ2-1
v_call: TRBV18
d_call: TRBD1
clone_size: NA
cdr3_nt: TGTGCCAGCTCACCGCGGACAGGGCGCAATGAGCAGTTCTTC
cdr3_aa: CASSPRTGRNEQFF

j_call: TRBJ1-1
v_call: TRBV6-9
d_call: TRBD1
clone_size: NA
cdr3_nt: TGTGCCAGCAGTTATTTGCAGGGGGCATTGGGAGCTTTCTTT
cdr3_aa: CASSYLQGALGAFF

j_call: TRBJ2-1
v_call: TRBV7-8
d_call: TRBD2
clone_size: NA
cdr3_nt: TGTGCCAGCAGCCCGGGACTAGCGGGCTTCAATGAGCAGTTCTTC
cdr3_aa: CASSPGLAGFNEQFF

j_call: TRBJ1-1
v_call: TRBV18
d_call: TRBD1
clone_size: NA
cdr3_nt: TGTGCCAGCTCACCACCTTACACAGGGGGTAGTAAATACACTGAAGCTTTCTTT
cdr3_aa: CASSPPYTGGSKYTEAFF

j_call: TRBJ2-2
v_call: TRBV7-6
d_call: NA
clone_size: NA
cdr3_nt: TGTGCCAGCAGCTTAGCAGCCACTTACACCGGGGAGCTGTTTTTT
cdr3_aa: CASSLAATYTGELFF

j_call: TRBJ1-1
v_call: TRBV6-1
d_call: TRBD1
clone_size: few
cdr3_nt: TGTGCCAGCAGTGAAAGTCCCGGGACAGGGACAGCTTTCTTT
cdr3_aa: CASSESPGTGTAFF

j_call: TRBJ1-5
v_call: TRBV3-1/TRBV3-2
d_call: NA
clone_size: NA
cdr3_nt: TGTGCCAGCAGCCAGGGCCCTAGCAATCAGCCCCAGCATTTT
cdr3_aa: CASSQGPSNQPQHF

j_call: TRBJ2-2
v_call: TRBV2
d_call: NA
clone_size: NA
cdr3_nt: TGTGCCAGCAGGGACGGACTATTTACCGGGGAGCTGTTTTTT
cdr3_aa: CASRDGLFTGELFF

j_call: TRBJ2-7
v_call: TRBV19
d_call: TRBD2
clone_size: NA
cdr3_nt: TGTGCCAGTAGTATAATAAAAGGACTAGCTTCCGAGCAGTACTTC
cdr3_aa: CASSIIKGLASEQYF

j_call: TRBJ2-3
v_call: TRBV27
d_call: NA
clone_size: once
cdr3_nt: TGTGCCAGCAGCCGCAACGGGGGAAGCACAGATACGCAGTATTTT
cdr3_aa: CASSRNGGSTDTQYF

j_call: TRBJ1-1
v_call: TRBV5-4
d_call: NA
clone_size: NA
cdr3_nt: TGTGCCAGCAGCCGGACGGGGTTGGGCACTGAAGCTTTCTTT
cdr3_aa: CASSRTGLGTEAFF

j_call: TRBJ2-7
v_call: TRBV1
d_call: NA
clone_size: NA
cdr3_nt: TGCACCAGCAGCAAACCCTTTACGACAGGGGGTGACGAGCAGTACTTC
cdr3_aa: CTSSKPFTTGGDEQYF

j_call: TRBJ1-4
v_call: TRBV10-3
d_call: NA
clone_size: NA
cdr3_nt: TGTGCCATCAGTGATGGGCCAAGGTCGTTGGAAAAACTGTTTTTT
cdr3_aa: CAISDGPRSLEKLFF

j_call: TRBJ2-1
v_call: TRBV18
d_call: TRBD2
clone_size: NA
cdr3_nt: TGTGCCAGCTCAAGCGGGAGGGCCGAGGTTGAGCAGTTCTTC
cdr3_aa: CASSSGRAEVEQFF

j_call: TRBJ2-2
v_call: TRBV29-1
d_call: NA
clone_size: NA
cdr3_nt: TGCAGCGTTGAAAAGCTTCCCGGGGAGCTGTTTTTT
cdr3_aa: CSVEKLPGELFF

j_call: TRBJ1-1
v_call: TRBV19
d_call: TRBD1
clone_size: NA
cdr3_nt: TGTGCCAGTAGTGGCAGAACAGGGGTAGGAAACACTGAAGCTTTCTTT
cdr3_aa: CASSGRTGVGNTEAFF

j_call: TRBJ1-5
v_call: TRBV21-1
d_call: NA
clone_size: once
cdr3_nt: TGTGCCAGCAGCCAAACAGGGGGCGAGCAGCCCCAGCATTTT
cdr3_aa: CASSQTGGEQPQHF

j_call: TRBJ2-3
v_call: TRBV7-2
d_call: NA
clone_size: NA
cdr3_nt: TGTGCCAGCAGCTTAGCCCCCGGGACTGGGGTTGGTACGCAGTATTTT
cdr3_aa: CASSLAPGTGVGTQYF

j_call: TRBJ1-2
v_call: TRBV6-5
d_call: TRBD1
clone_size: NA
cdr3_nt: TGTGCCAGCGTAATCGGACAGGGGAACGGTGGCTACACCTTC
cdr3_aa: CASVIGQGNGGYTF

j_call: TRBJ1-4
v_call: TRBV5-4
d_call: NA
clone_size: once
cdr3_nt: TGTGCCAGCAGCTTGGCCAGGGCACCAACTAATGAAAAACTGTTTTTT
cdr3_aa: CASSLARAPTNEKLFF

j_call: TRBJ2-1
v_call: TRBV6-2/TRBV6-3
d_call: TRBD1
clone_size: NA
cdr3_nt: TGTGCCAGCAGCCGCCGACAGGGATCCTACAATGAGCAGTTCTTC
cdr3_aa: CASSRRQGSYNEQFF

j_call: TRBJ1-5
v_call: TRBV30
d_call: NA
clone_size: NA
cdr3_nt: TGTGCCTGGAGTTCTCCGGGACTGCCATCGAATCAGCCCCAGCATTTT
cdr3_aa: CAWSSPGLPSNQPQHF

j_call: TRBJ2-3
v_call: TRBV5-4
d_call: NA
clone_size: NA
cdr3_nt: TGTGCCAGCAGCTTGCCAACAGGGACCACCACAGATACGCAGTATTTT
cdr3_aa: CASSLPTGTTTDTQYF

j_call: TRBJ1-1
v_call: TRBV27
d_call: TRBD1
clone_size: once
cdr3_nt: TGTGCCAGCAGTCGATCTACAGGGGGCCAGAGTGAAGCTTTCTTT
cdr3_aa: CASSRSTGGQSEAFF

j_call: TRBJ2-5
v_call: TRBV11-2
d_call: NA
clone_size: once
cdr3_nt: TGTGCCAGCAGCTTAGCCCCAGCGAGGGGGGAGACCCAGTACTTC
cdr3_aa: CASSLAPARGETQYF

j_call: TRBJ1-1
v_call: TRBV4-3
d_call: TRBD1
clone_size: once
cdr3_nt: TGCGCCAGCAGCCAAGACAGGGGGCTCACTGAAGCTTTCTTT
cdr3_aa: CASSQDRGLTEAFF

j_call: TRBJ1-3
v_call: TRBV7-8
d_call: TRBD1
clone_size: NA
cdr3_nt: TGTGCCAGCAGCGTGGGACAGGGGGGAAACACCATATATTTT
cdr3_aa: CASSVGQGGNTIYF

j_call: TRBJ2-3
v_call: TRBV11-2
d_call: NA
clone_size: NA
cdr3_nt: TGTGCCACCTACGCAGATACGCAGTATTTT
cdr3_aa: CATYADTQYF

j_call: TRBJ2-7
v_call: TRBV10-2
d_call: NA
clone_size: NA
cdr3_nt: TGCGCCAGCCAAGGGGACTTTTACGAGCAGTACTTC
cdr3_aa: CASQGDFYEQYF

j_call: TRBJ2-1
v_call: TRBV6-5
d_call: TRBD2
clone_size: NA
cdr3_nt: TGTGCCAGCAGTTACCCGACTAGCGGGTACAATGAGCAGTTCTTC
cdr3_aa: CASSYPTSGYNEQFF

j_call: TRBJ2-1
v_call: TRBV14
d_call: TRBD1
clone_size: few
cdr3_nt: TGTGCCAGCAGCCTCCGGGTCAACAGGGGGGATGAGCAGTTCTTC
cdr3_aa: CASSLRVNRGDEQFF

j_call: TRBJ2-5
v_call: TRBV9
d_call: NA
clone_size: few
cdr3_nt: TGTGCCAGCAGCCCCCTAGCGATGAAGGGGTGGGAGACCCAGTACTTC
cdr3_aa: CASSPLAMKGWETQYF

j_call: TRBJ2-1
v_call: TRBV30
d_call: NA
clone_size: NA
cdr3_nt: TGTGCCTGGAAACAATACAATGAGCAGTTCTTC
cdr3_aa: CAWKQYNEQFF

j_call: TRBJ2-7
v_call: TRBV9
d_call: NA
clone_size: NA
cdr3_nt: TGTGCCAGCGCGAGGGGGGACAGAGCCTACGAGCAGTACTTC
cdr3_aa: CASARGDRAYEQYF

j_call: TRBJ1-1
v_call: TRBV19
d_call: NA
clone_size: once
cdr3_nt: TGTGCCAGTATGAGGGGGTGGTACACTGAAGCTTTCTTT
cdr3_aa: CASMRGWYTEAFF

j_call: TRBJ2-7
v_call: TRBV11-2
d_call: TRBD2
clone_size: NA
cdr3_nt: TGTGCCAGCAGCCCCACTCCGACAGCGGGGGAGCAGTACTTC
cdr3_aa: CASSPTPTAGEQYF

j_call: TRBJ2-1
v_call: TRBV6-4
d_call: NA
clone_size: NA
cdr3_nt: TGTGCCAGCAGTGACGTCGGTACCGGGATAAGGTACAATGAGCAGTTCTTC
cdr3_aa: CASSDVGTGIRYNEQFF

j_call: TRBJ2-7
v_call: TRBV5-1
d_call: NA
clone_size: few
cdr3_nt: TGCGCCAGCAGCAACGGTGCTGTCTACGAGCAGTACTTC
cdr3_aa: CASSNGAVYEQYF

j_call: TRBJ1-2
v_call: TRBV5-6
d_call: NA
clone_size: NA
cdr3_nt: TGTGCCAGCAGCAGGGTCCGGGGAAATGGCTACACCTTC
cdr3_aa: CASSRVRGNGYTF